The clone carrying this TCR beta chain was observed a single time. Antigen specificity is unknown. Treatment noted: 15 to 20 received Ad26.COV2.S at low or high dose, single or two shots; about 5 received placebo; per-sample allocation not given. Vaccine and placebo recipients were sampled on day 63 after the first injection. Its platform was an Ad26 vector, and its expressed antigen was Wuhan-strain SARS-CoV-2 spike. Data came from immunoSEQ multiplex PCR; TCRdb stores just in-frame clones and leaves some out. The sample consists of under 550,000 clones, 90% of them appearing once. The V and J ends lost 7 bases and 10 bases, in that order; junction bases with no gene match: 3. The CDR3 runs 13 residues. The germline gives CDR1 LNHDA, CDR2 SQIVND (reference sequence). This specimen comes from a study of Ad26.COV2.S vaccination and SARS-CoV-2 variants. Overall study findings and caveats: Recipients given vaccine exceeded placebo recipients in spike-specific TCR breadth. Substantial breadth in spike-specific CD8+ and CD4+ T cell responses was reportedly seen after vaccination.

The TCR comes from a person aged 18-65 years who received the Ad26.COV2.S COVID-19 vaccine or a placebo. The input for sequencing was peripheral blood, taken in a trial of Ad26.COV2.S vaccine versus placebo. This chain uses TRBV19 with TRBJ1-6, with 11 bases fitting TRBD1. The CDR3 nucleotides are TGTGCCAGTAAGGGACAGGGGGAATCACCCCTCCACTTT. Amino acids: CASKGQGESPLHF.